This TCR beta chain originates from a study of T cells in tuberculosis. Overall study: Sequenced TCRs come from CD1B-GMM tetramer-binding T cells.

Chain pairing is unknown; alpha and beta were sequenced separately. Libraries were prepared by immunoSEQ multiplex PCR; TCRdb keeps only in-frame clonotypes and omits some of them. The table records approximately 60,000 clones, 80% to 85% of them present only once. Germline values: CDR1 MNHNS, CDR2 SASEGT. Trimming pared 10 bases from V and 5 bases from J, leaving 9 bases between. This CDR3 contains 12 residues. Sorting used thawed, overnight-rested PBMC stained with anti-CD3, a viability dye and GMM-loaded CD1B tetramer. CD1B tetramers were loaded with Rhodococcus equi-derived C32 glucose monomycolate.

The sequencing sample was made of CD1b-GMM tetramer-negative cells sorted from PBMCs. The chain is built from TRBV6-1 and TRBJ2-6, with a weak D call TRBD2 (5 bases). This clonotype was obtained from an adult woman with latent tuberculosis. CDR3 coding DNA: TGTGCCACCGAGGGAAGGGCCAACGTCCTGACTTTC. Translating gives CATEGRANVLTF.